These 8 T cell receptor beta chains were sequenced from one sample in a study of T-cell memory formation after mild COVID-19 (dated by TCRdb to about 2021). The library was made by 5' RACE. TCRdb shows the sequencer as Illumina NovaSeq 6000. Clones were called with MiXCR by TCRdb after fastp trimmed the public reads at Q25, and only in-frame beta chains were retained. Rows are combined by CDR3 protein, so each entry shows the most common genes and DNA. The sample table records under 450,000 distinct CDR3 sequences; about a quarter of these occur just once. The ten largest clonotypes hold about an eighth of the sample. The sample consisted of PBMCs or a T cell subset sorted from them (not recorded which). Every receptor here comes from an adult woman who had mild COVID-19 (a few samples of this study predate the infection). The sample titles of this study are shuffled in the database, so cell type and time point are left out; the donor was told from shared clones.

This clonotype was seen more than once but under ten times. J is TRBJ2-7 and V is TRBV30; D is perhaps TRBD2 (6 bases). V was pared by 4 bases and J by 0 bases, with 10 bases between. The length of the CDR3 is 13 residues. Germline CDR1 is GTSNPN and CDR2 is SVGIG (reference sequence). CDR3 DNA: TGTGCCTGGACGGGACTGGCCTCCTACGAGCAGTACTTC. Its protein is CAWTGLASYEQYF.

This chain's CDR3 is CASSLGGTSNYGYTF. For the CDR3, the DNA is TGTGCCAGCAGCTTGGGGGGTACCTCTAACTATGGCTACACCTTC. The chain uses TRBV5-5 and TRBJ1-2; D is uncertain. CDR3 length: 15 residues. Per germline, CDR1 SGHKS and CDR2 YYEKEE (reference sequence). V lost 0 bases and J lost 0, with 9 bases in between.

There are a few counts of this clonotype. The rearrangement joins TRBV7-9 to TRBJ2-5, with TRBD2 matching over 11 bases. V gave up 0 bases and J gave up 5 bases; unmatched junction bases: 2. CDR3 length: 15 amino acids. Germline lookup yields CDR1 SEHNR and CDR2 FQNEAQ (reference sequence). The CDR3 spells CASSLALAGVETQYF. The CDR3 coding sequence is TGTGCCAGCAGCTTAGCACTAGCGGGGGTCGAGACCCAGTACTTC.

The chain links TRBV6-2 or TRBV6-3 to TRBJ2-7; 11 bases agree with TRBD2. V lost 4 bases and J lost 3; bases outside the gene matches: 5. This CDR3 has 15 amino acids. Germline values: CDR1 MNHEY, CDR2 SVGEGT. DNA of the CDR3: TGTGCCAGCAGTTCGACGGGACTAGCGGACTACGAGCAGTACTTC. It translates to CASSSTGLADYEQYF.

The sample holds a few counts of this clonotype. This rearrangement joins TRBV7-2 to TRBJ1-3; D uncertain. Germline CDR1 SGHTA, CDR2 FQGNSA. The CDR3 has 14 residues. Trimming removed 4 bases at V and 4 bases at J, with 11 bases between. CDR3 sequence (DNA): TGTGCCAGCAGCTACTCAGGTGCCGGAAACACCATATATTTT. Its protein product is CASSYSGAGNTIYF.

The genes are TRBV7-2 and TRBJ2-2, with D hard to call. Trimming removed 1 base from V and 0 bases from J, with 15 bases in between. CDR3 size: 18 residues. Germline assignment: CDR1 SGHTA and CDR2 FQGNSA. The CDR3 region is CASSLGARRSTNTGELFF. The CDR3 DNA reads TGTGCCAGCAGCTTAGGGGCTCGGCGGTCCACGAACACCGGGGAGCTGTTTTTT.

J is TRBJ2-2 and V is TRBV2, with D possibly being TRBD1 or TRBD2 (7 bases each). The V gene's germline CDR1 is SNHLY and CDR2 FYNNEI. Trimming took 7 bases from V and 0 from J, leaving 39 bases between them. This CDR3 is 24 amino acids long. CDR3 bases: TGTGCCAGCAACCCCCCCGAGGGACAGATCAGCGAGCCGGGAGGTAGAGCGAACACCGGGGAGCTGTTTTTT. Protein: CASNPPEGQISEPGGRANTGELFF. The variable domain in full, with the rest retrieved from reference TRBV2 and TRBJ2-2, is EPEVTQTPSHQVTQMGQEVILRCVPISNHLYFYWYRQILGQKVEFLVSFYNNEISEKSEIFDDQFSVERPDGSNFTLKIRSTKLEDSAMYFCASNPPEGQISEPGGRANTGELFFGEGSRLTVL.

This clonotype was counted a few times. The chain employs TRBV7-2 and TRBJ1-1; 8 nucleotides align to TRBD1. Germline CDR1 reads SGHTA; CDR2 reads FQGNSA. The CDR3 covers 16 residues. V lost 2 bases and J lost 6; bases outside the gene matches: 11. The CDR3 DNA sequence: TGTGCCAGCAGCTTAATCCAGACAGGGGCTAATGCTGAAGCTTTCTTT. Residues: CASSLIQTGANAEAFF. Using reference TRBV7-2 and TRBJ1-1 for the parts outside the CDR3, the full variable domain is GAGVSQSPSNKVTEKGKDVELRCDPISGHTALYWYRQSLGQGLEFLIYFQGNSAPDKSGLPSDRFSAERTGGSVSTLTIQRTQQEDSAVYLCASSLIQTGANAEAFFGQGTRLTVV.